This TCR beta chain was sequenced during a study of identical twins. Everyone who gave samples was a healthy Caucasian. TCRdb passed the 5' RACE reads through MiXCR, listing each CDR3 protein once. The sample lists hundreds of thousands of distinct CDR3 sequences, 6% to 6.5% occurring once. This clonotype was picked up many times. Its antigen is currently unknown. The CDR3 loop spans 14 amino acids. V shed 0 bases and J shed 6 bases, with 9 bases lying between them. Germline V gene lookup returns CDR1 LGHDT and CDR2 YNNKEL (reference sequence). Study-wide points: Zero-insertion analyses were open to partial confounding by invariant MAIT and iNKT cells. Models underestimated how often monozygotic twins shared out-of-frame TCR alpha. The more abundant beta clonotypes in cord blood had fewer insertions, and memory repertoires did not show this.

This TCR derives from a man aged 18 to 35 in good health. The genes are TRBV3-1 and TRBJ2-1; D is ambiguous. The specimen was naive T cells sorted from blood. The CDR3 loop reads CASSQDPTSNEQFF. The CDR3 nucleotides read TGTGCCAGCAGCCAAGATCCCACCTCCAATGAGCAGTTCTTC.